A single sample is the source of the 9 T cell receptor beta chains below, sequenced in a study of blood T cells in healthy people across ages. The second PCR ran about 6 to 11 cycles with a sample-barcoded 5' primer and J-beta primers. TCRdb called the 5' RACE reads again in MiXCR, with one record for every CDR3 protein. The data show 2 million or so distinct CDR3 sequences, with 49% seen just once and 2.1% held by the top ten. The sequenced sample was blood. The source is a woman in her forties in good health.

The rearrangement joins TRBV7-2 to TRBJ2-1; 8 bases are a match to TRBD2. The J call could be wrong; TRBJ2-7 is a better fit for the DNA end. CDR1 and CDR2 from the germline V gene are SGHTA and FQGNSA. This CDR3 is built from 14 residues. DNA for the CDR3: TGTGCCAGCAGCCGAGGACTAGCTGGCAACGAGCAGTACTTC. Translated: CASSRGLAGNEQYF.

This clonotype has just a few counts. This CDR3 reads CASSLLGTAGETQYF. In nucleotides, the CDR3 is TGTGCCAGCAGTCTACTCGGGACGGCGGGGGAGACCCAGTACTTC. This sequence joins TRBV27 and TRBJ2-4; TRBD2 is a possible D gene (6 bases). The J call could be wrong; TRBJ2-5 is a better fit for the DNA end. The length of the CDR3 is 15 residues. Germline assignment: CDR1 MNHEY and CDR2 SMNVEV (reference sequence).

The J gene is TRBJ2-3, the V gene TRBV20-1; TRBD1 agrees at 7 bases. This CDR3 region has 16 residues. With V trimmed by 2 bases and J by 0 bases, 8 bases remained unmatched. CDR1 is DFQATT, CDR2 SNEGSKA, per germline (reference sequence). The CDR3 reads CSARSLDRASTDTQYF. CDR3 DNA: TGCAGTGCTAGATCTTTAGACAGGGCCAGCACAGATACGCAGTATTTT.

The CDR3 coding sequence is TGTGCCAGCAGCTCTTCGGGGGGCCGCGCCTACGAGCAGTACTTC. Translation: CASSSSGGRAYEQYF. The rearrangement links TRBV28 to TRBJ2-7; tentatively, D is TRBD2 (7 bases). Looked up from germline, CDR1 is MDHEN and CDR2 is SYDVKM. V lost 6 bases and J 2 bases, leaving 17 bases between the germline ends. The CDR3 runs to 15 residues.

This chain links TRBV21-1 with TRBJ2-1; the table's D call of TRBD2 was not tested on the DNA. TRBV21-1 constitutes a pseudogene. The CDR3 length is 15 residues. The CDR3 reads CASSSRGGAFDEQFF. CDR3 nucleotide sequence: TGTGCCAGCAGCAGCCGCGGGGGGGCCTTCGATGAGCAGTTCTTC.

In its sample, this clonotype was seen many times. The chain uses TRBV7-2 and TRBJ2-1, with 8 bases identical to TRBD1. V lost 1 base and J lost 4; bases outside the gene matches: 3. The CDR3 runs 15 residues. Germline V gives CDR1 SGHTA, CDR2 FQGNSA. This CDR3 is CASSLGQGLYNEQFF. CDR3 nucleotide sequence: TGTGCCAGCAGCTTAGGACAGGGGCTTTACAATGAGCAGTTCTTC.

This clonotype was seen just once. The V gene is TRBV27, the J gene TRBJ2-7; D gene unclear. The DNA matches TRBJ2-5 better at its end, which makes the J call doubtful. Germline CDR1 and CDR2: MNHEY and SMNVEV (reference sequence). This CDR3 is built from 13 residues. In nucleotides, the CDR3 is TGTGCCAGCAGTGTACCCGGCGCGCAGACCCAGTACTTC. This encodes CASSVPGAQTQYF.

The J gene is TRBJ1-5, the V gene TRBV9, with D possibly being TRBD1 (6 bases). Per the germline V gene, CDR1 is SGDLS and CDR2 is YYNGEE. V lost 7 bases to trimming and J lost 12 bases, with 14 bases between them. The CDR3 extends over 11 amino acids. CDR3 DNA: TGTGCCAGCGGGGATCGGGGGCACCAGCATTTT. Translated: CASGDRGHQHF.

J is TRBJ2-7 and V is TRBV11-2, with TRBD1 as a possible D gene (5 bases). V was pared by 3 bases and J by 2 bases, with 14 bases between. This CDR3 comprises 15 residues. Germline lookup yields CDR1 SGHAT and CDR2 FQNNGV. In nucleotides, the CDR3 is TGTGCCAGCAGCTTTTTGGACACAAACACCTACGAGCAGTACTTC. Amino acid sequence: CASSFLDTNTYEQYF.